This TCR beta chain came from a study of T cells in Graves' hyperthyroidism and ophthalmopathy. Amplification yielded TCR beta CDR3 regions, with RNA transcripts as the source. First-round RT-PCR of the TCR CDR3 relied on the HTBI primer set. MiXCR, applied by TCRdb to the multiplex PCR reads, yields one record per CDR3 protein. The sample lists around 660,000 distinct CDR3 sequences; about 45% were seen once. There are 15 residues in the CDR3. Losses at the gene ends were 0 bases for V and 5 bases for J; bases not matched to a gene: 5. Germline loops: CDR1 LNHNV, CDR2 YYDKDF (reference sequence). The source material was peripheral blood or thyroid tissue (not recorded which). This receptor was obtained from an adult man with Graves' disease, either hyperthyroidism or ophthalmopathy (not recorded which). The chain is built from TRBV15 and TRBJ2-5, with 8 bases lining up with TRBD2. This chain's CDR3 is CATSRELGLEETQYF. The CDR3 nucleotides are TGTGCCACCAGCAGAGAGTTGGGACTAGAGGAGACCCAGTACTTC.